The present TCR beta chain was sequenced within a study of blood T cell repertoires in COVID-19 (TCRdb year 2020). Study-level background: The collaborator samples originated in the United States, Italy and Spain and spanned the acute and convalescent phases of COVID-19. The prospective study material was composed of cDNA or gDNA derived from T cells, B-cell-depleted T cells, or PBMCs. Deeply sampled blood TCRbeta repertoires from subjects exposed to, actively infected with, or recovered from COVID-19 were included in the dataset. The repertoires were made available in a free public database intended to serve as a resource for research on the immune response to SARS-CoV-2. Samples were obtained from the ongoing ImmuneRACE study (first 160 participants) and from 1,000 to 1,500 subjects provided by 6 global collaborators. Sample metadata almost always included a de-identified subject ID, COVID-19 status, age in years and sex. Where available, HLA class I and class II types were taken from metadata supplied by the sample provider and were not determined by assay-based typing. Broader findings and caveats from the paper: The amount of clinical and demographic metadata varied by source and participant and was provided uncurated.

Whole blood was collected in K2EDTA tubes by collaborating institutions according to the institutions' own protocols. For TCRbeta analysis, collaborator samples were shipped as frozen whole blood, as isolated PBMCs, or as DNA extracted from either sample type. Unmatched junction bases come to 5, with V trimmed by 4 bases and J by 7 bases. From its cysteine to its phenylalanine, the CDR3 spans 15 amino acids. Of all the DNA, just the CDR3 is kept, 45 bases in frame from base 1. From a lookup of the germline V gene, CDR1 and CDR2 are SGDLS and YYNGEE. TCRbeta CDR3 regions were amplified from genomic DNA using the immunoSEQ Assay, a bias-controlled multiplex PCR. Regarding the original processing steps: The number of nucleated cells in each sample was estimated from the amplification of reference gene primers within the assay. Sequence reads were collapsed and filtered to measure the absolute abundance of every unique TCRbeta CDR3 rearrangement. Productive Simpson clonality was computed per sample as the square root of Simpson's diversity index over productive rearrangements. Here the immuneACCESS table is served through TCRdb, limited to in-frame sequences with V and J called. Missing clones are a known gap in these copies; in checked studies unresolved V genes cover under half, and the rest lacks a known reason. Clone size and V and J calls were adopted from that table, with D and trimming inferred from the DNA. Across this sample there are roughly 60,000 clones, with about 77% seen only once. 25% of the sample is in the top ten clones.

This clone occurred once. Its target antigen remains unknown. No clone much larger than this one lies a single base away; base qualities are absent. The TCR originated in a human donor in a cohort sampled during active COVID-19. Recombination linked TRBV9 to TRBJ1-6, with 10 middle bases fitting TRBD1. Sequenced material: peripheral blood. The sequenced DNA: TGTGCCAGCAGCTCCAGGACAGGGGGAAATTCACCCCTCCACTTT. The encoded protein is CASSSRTGGNSPLHF.